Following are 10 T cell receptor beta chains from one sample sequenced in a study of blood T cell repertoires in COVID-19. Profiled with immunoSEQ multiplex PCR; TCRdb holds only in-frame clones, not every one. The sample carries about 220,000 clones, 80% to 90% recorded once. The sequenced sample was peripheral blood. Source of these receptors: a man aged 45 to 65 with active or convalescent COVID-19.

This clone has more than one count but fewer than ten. Here the CDR3 reads CATPPYYGYTF. The CDR3 coding sequence is TGTGCCACCCCCCCTTACTATGGCTACACCTTC. This chain joins TRBV7-3 and TRBJ1-2, with D hard to call. Trimming shortened V by 10 bases and J by 3 bases, and 9 bases separated the two germline ends. The CDR3 has 11 amino acids. Germline V lookup: CDR1 SGHTA, CDR2 FQGTGA.

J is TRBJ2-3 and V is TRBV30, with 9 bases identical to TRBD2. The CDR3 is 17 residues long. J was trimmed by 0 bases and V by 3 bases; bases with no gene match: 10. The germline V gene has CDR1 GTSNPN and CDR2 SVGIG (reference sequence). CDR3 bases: TGTGCCTGGAGGGGTAGCGGGGGAACCCCTAGCACAGATACGCAGTATTTT. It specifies CAWRGSGGTPSTDTQYF.

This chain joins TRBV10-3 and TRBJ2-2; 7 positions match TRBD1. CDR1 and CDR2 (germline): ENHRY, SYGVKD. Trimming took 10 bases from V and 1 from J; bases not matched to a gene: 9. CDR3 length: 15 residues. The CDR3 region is CASGTGAGNTGELFF. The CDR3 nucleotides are TGTGCCAGTGGTACAGGGGCCGGGAACACCGGGGAGCTGTTTTTT.

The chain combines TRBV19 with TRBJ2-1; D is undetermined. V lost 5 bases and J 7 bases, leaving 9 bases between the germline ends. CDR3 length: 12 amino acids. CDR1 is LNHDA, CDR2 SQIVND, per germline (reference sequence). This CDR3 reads CASSAQYNEQFF. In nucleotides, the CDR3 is TGTGCCAGTAGTGCCCAGTATAATGAGCAGTTCTTC.

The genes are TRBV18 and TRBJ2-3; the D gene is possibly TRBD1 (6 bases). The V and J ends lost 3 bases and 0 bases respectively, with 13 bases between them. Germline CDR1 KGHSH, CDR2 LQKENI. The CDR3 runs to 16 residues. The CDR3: CASSPSRTASTDTQYF. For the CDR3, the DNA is TGTGCCAGCTCACCTTCCCGGACAGCTAGCACAGATACGCAGTATTTT.

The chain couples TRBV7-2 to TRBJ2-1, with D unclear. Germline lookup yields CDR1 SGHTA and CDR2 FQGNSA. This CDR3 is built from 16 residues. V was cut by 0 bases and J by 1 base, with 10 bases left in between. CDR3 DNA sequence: TGTGCCAGCAGCTTAGCTTCCCCCGCGTCCTACAATGAGCAGTTCTTC. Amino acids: CASSLASPASYNEQFF. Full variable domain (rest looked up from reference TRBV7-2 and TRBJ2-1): GAGVSQSPSNKVTEKGKDVELRCDPISGHTALYWYRQSLGQGLEFLIYFQGNSAPDKSGLPSDRFSAERTGGSVSTLTIQRTQQEDSAVYLCASSLASPASYNEQFFGPGTRLTVL.

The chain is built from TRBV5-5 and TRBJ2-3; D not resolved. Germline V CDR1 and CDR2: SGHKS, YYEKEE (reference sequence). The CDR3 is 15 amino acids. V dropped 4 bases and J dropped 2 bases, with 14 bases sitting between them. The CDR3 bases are TGTGCCAGCAGCCACCCGCCGTTACTCACAGATACGCAGTATTTT. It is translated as CASSHPPLLTDTQYF. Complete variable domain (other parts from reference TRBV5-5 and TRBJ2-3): DAGVTQSPTHLIKTRGQQVTLRCSPISGHKSVSWYQQVLGQGPQFIFQYYEKEERGRGNFPDRFSARQFPNYSSELNVNALLLGDSALYLCASSHPPLLTDTQYFGPGTRLTVL.

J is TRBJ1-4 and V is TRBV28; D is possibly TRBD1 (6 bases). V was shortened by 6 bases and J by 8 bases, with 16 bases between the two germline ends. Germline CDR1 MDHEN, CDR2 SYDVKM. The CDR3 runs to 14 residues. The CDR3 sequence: CASRYQGYAEKLFF. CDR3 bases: TGTGCCAGCAGGTATCAGGGGTATGCGGAAAAACTGTTTTTT.

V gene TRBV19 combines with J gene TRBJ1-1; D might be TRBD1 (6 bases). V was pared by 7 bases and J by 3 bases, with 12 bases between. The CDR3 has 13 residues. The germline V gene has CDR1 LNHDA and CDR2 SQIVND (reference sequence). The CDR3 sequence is CASKAGADTEAFF. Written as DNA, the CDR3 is TGTGCCAGTAAGGCGGGGGCGGACACTGAAGCTTTCTTT.

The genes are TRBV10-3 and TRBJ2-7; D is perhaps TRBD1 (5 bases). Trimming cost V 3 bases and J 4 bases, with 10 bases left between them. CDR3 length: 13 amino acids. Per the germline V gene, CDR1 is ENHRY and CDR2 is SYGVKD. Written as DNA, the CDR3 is TGTGCCATCAGTGACCCGGACATGTACGAGCAGTACGTC. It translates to CAISDPDMYEQYV.